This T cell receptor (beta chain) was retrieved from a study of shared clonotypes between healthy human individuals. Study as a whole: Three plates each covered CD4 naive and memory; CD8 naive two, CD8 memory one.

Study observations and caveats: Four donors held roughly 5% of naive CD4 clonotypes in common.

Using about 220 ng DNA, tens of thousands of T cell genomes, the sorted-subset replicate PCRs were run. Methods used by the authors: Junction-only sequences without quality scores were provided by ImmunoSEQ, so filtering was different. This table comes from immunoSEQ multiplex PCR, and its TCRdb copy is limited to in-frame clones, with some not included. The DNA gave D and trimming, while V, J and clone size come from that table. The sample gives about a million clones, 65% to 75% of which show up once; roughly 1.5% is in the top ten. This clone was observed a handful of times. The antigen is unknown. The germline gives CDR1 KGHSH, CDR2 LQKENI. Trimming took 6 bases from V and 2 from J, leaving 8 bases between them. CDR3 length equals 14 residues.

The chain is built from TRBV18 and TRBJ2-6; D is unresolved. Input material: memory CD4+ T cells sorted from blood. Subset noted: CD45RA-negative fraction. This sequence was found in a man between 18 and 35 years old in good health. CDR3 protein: CASSAQAGANVLTF. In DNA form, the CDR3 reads TGTGCCAGCTCGGCCCAGGCTGGGGCCAACGTCCTGACTTTC.